These 19 T cell receptor beta chains were all obtained from the same sample, sequenced in a study of T cells expressing NK-cell markers (dated by TCRdb to 2018 to 2020). The library came from 5' RACE. Data came from an Illumina HiSeq 2000. TCRdb reprocessed the reads, and each CDR3 protein sequence is entered once, without DNA. The sample table records about 540,000 distinct CDR3 sequences. The biggest ten clones account for 3.5% to 4.5% of the sample. Sequencing was performed on blood T cells: a sorted CD56 or NKG2C T cell subset, CD4+ or CD8+ T cells, or bulk PBMC T cells (not recorded which). These receptors were taken from a young man in good health. Donor details come from another sample of the same person, matched by shared clones.

The chain links TRBV7-9 to TRBJ2-1; TCRdb proposes TRBD2, but this gene call is untestable without DNA. The CDR3 totals 16 residues. In germline, CDR1 is SEHNR, CDR2 FQNEAQ (reference sequence). This chain's CDR3 is CASSLEVRLVYNEQFF.

V gene TRBV6-1 combines with J gene TRBJ2-3; with no DNA, the TCRdb D assignment of TRBD2 cannot be verified. The CDR3 is made up of 16 amino acids. Per the germline V gene, CDR1 is MNHNS and CDR2 is SASEGT. The CDR3 loop reads CASSHLPAGAADTQYF.

The rearrangement links TRBV20-1 to TRBJ1-5. The CDR3 sequence is 15 residues long. The germline V gene encodes CDR1 DFQATT and CDR2 SNEGSKA (reference sequence). The CDR3 protein is CSAQDGEGRHQPQHF.

The rearrangement links TRBV28 to TRBJ2-1; the TCRdb call, TRBD1, lacks DNA for checking. The CDR3 runs to 12 residues. CDR1 is MDHEN, CDR2 SYDVKM, per germline. The CDR3 spells CASTQNRDEQFF.

The chain carries TRBV5-1 and TRBJ2-3; TCRdb's D call of TRBD1 is untestable without DNA. This CDR3 has 16 amino acids. Germline-derived CDR1 and CDR2 are SGHRS and YFSETQ. The CDR3 spells CASSSRTGDQTDTQYF. The entire variable domain, with the rest obtained from reference TRBV5-1 and TRBJ2-3, is as follows: KAGVTQTPRYLIKTRGQQVTLSCSPISGHRSVSWYQQTPGQGLQFLFEYFSETQRNKGNFPGRFSGRQFSNSRSEMNVSTLELGDSALYLCASSSRTGDQTDTQYFGPGTRLTVL.

The chain is built from TRBV28 and TRBJ2-1; TCRdb designates TRBD1, a call that cannot be tested without DNA. Looked up from germline, CDR1 is MDHEN and CDR2 is SYDVKM. The CDR3 sequence is 16 residues long. The CDR3 sequence is CASSPRGEGWGNEQFF.

The rearrangement joins TRBV11-2 to TRBJ2-2; without DNA, the TCRdb call of TRBD2 cannot be checked. The CDR3 is 19 amino acids. Germline CDR1 is SGHAT and CDR2 is FQNNGV. Here the CDR3 reads CASSFDLVGRPTNTGELFF.

The rearrangement uses TRBV21-1 and TRBJ2-1; the D gene TCRdb calls, TRBD1, cannot be checked with no DNA. TRBV21-1 is a known pseudogene. This CDR3 spans 14 amino acids. The CDR3 is CASSAPLEYNEQFF.

The genes are TRBV7-7 and TRBJ2-7; TCRdb returns TRBD2, unconfirmable since there is no DNA. The CDR3 covers 19 residues. Germline CDR1 SSHAT, CDR2 FNYEAQ (reference sequence). CDR3 sequence reads: CASSPPPQLLAGVEYEQYF. Drawing the rest from reference TRBV7-7 and TRBJ2-7, the complete variable domain is GAGVSQSPRYKVTKRGQDVTLRCDPISSHATLYWYQQALGQGPEFLTYFNYEAQPDKSGLPSDRFSAERPEGSISTLTIQRTEQRDSAMYRCASSPPPQLLAGVEYEQYFGPGTRLTVT.

V and J are TRBV6-2 or TRBV6-3 and TRBJ2-1; without DNA, the TCRdb call of TRBD1 cannot be checked. The CDR3 loop spans 16 amino acids. Germline CDR1 MNHEY, CDR2 SVGEGT. The CDR3 sequence: CASSYPPDAPSNEQFF.

V is TRBV9 and J is TRBJ2-1; TCRdb's D gene call, TRBD2, goes unchecked for lack of DNA. CDR3 length equals 12 residues. Germline CDR1 reads SGDLS; CDR2 reads YYNGEE. The CDR3 region is CASEERRGEQFF.

This chain uses TRBV5-1 with TRBJ2-1; TCRdb returns TRBD2, unconfirmable since there is no DNA. Per germline, CDR1 SGHRS and CDR2 YFSETQ. The CDR3 loop spans 16 amino acids. The chain's CDR3 is CASSPPGLAVYNEQFF.

The chain carries TRBV12-3 or TRBV12-4 and TRBJ2-3. This CDR3 spans 15 amino acids. CDR3 amino acids: CASSLLTVNTDTQYF.

This rearrangement joins TRBV24-1 to TRBJ1-1. The CDR3 is 12 residues long. Germline values: CDR1 KGHDR, CDR2 SFDVKD. This chain's CDR3 is CATSGMNTEAFF.

The V and J genes are TRBV12-3 or TRBV12-4 and TRBJ2-3; TCRdb's assignment of TRBD2 cannot be checked, as there is no DNA. The CDR3 length is 16 residues. The CDR3 sequence is CASSRGLAGGVDTQYF.

This chain uses TRBV10-1 with TRBJ1-1; TCRdb names TRBD1, which stays unverified in the absence of DNA. CDR3 length: 15 amino acids. Germline V lookup: CDR1 WNHNN, CDR2 SYGVQD (reference sequence). This CDR3 is CASSESLGASTEAFF.

This chain joins TRBV29-1 and TRBJ2-3; TCRdb returns TRBD1, unconfirmable since there is no DNA. Germline V gives CDR1 SQVTM, CDR2 ANQGSEA. The CDR3 consists of 12 residues. CDR3 protein: CSAHSGADTQYF.

The J gene is TRBJ2-3, the V gene TRBV5-1; without DNA, the TCRdb call of TRBD1 cannot be checked. The CDR3 is 15 residues long. Germline V gene data show CDR1 as SGHRS and CDR2 as YFSETQ. The CDR3 sequence is CASSPGSGSTDTQYF.

The chain carries TRBV10-3 and TRBJ2-1; TCRdb's D gene call, TRBD2, goes unchecked for lack of DNA. The CDR3 consists of 16 residues. Germline V lookup: CDR1 ENHRY, CDR2 SYGVKD. The CDR3 is CAIQSPGLADYNEQFF.